Sequencing of this T cell receptor (beta chain) was carried out in a study of T cell responses to AZD1222 COVID-19 vaccine (dated by TCRdb to 2020 to 2022). As for the study more broadly: Because spike-specific TCR depth and breadth did not differ between the two schedules, AZD1222 recipients who got a second dose at roughly 4 weeks were pooled with those who got a second dose at roughly 12 weeks. TCR sequencing was performed for some 250 trial participants, of whom about 200 were given two doses of AZD1222 and around 26 were given two doses of MenACWY control vaccine. Enrollment into the trials was organized by age into subgroups of 18-55, 56-69 and 70-plus years, and those subgroups contained about 150, 27 and 61 TCR-sequenced participants, respectively. Findings and caveats that apply to the study as a whole: The vaccine-associated CD4 TCRs covered the entire spike protein, and the dominant responses fell in regions 160-218 and 743-854. Spike-specific TCR breadth and depth rose significantly after two AZD1222 doses compared with day 0 and with MenACWY recipients. Conclusions about previously exposed vaccinees were limited because only six AZD1222 recipients were SARS-CoV-2 seropositive at baseline. No day 14 peak-response samples were available, so repertoires were characterized only after the peak T cell response. Most participants were white British and females outnumbered males, and the authors suggested that clonal diversity may have been underestimated. Epitopes outside the regions mutated in the B.1.351 and B.1.1.7 variants were reportedly recognized by nearly half of the unique spike-specific TCRs. In the small 56-69-year group, the increase in depth fell short of significance, most likely because of low power.

Reading the label with the study, this specimen's time point is: baseline before first vaccination. Samples from vaccinated people were obtained from the UK trials COV001 and COV002, which included a single-blind randomized controlled phase 2/3 trial of AZD1222 (ChAdOx1 nCoV-19) in healthy adults. For TCRbeta chain sequencing, PBMC samples from trial participants were taken at day 0 and at day 28 after the second dose. Turning to this clone: Its cognate antigen has yet to be identified. Qualities for individual bases were not recorded, and no much larger clone is one base off.

The CDR3 regions of human TCRbeta chains were analyzed by immunosequencing. Per the original workflow: TCRs in the repertoires were matched against a reference library of SARS-CoV-2-specific TCRs that had been generated with the MIRA antigen-specificity platform. Breadth was defined as the fraction of unique TCRs that were SARS-CoV-2-associated, and depth was defined as the fraction of total T cells that were SARS-CoV-2-associated. Each spike-specific TCR was assigned to its reactive spike region and to a CD4 or CD8 class using the MIRA data. Log10-transformed breadth and depth values were compared by one-way ANOVA with Sidak's multiple comparisons tests. Not all clones reach the TCRdb copy of this immuneACCESS table, which keeps in-frame sequences only. Checked studies attribute under half of the gap to unresolved V genes and leave the rest unexplained. V, J and clone size are taken as reported in that table, and D and trimming were inferred from the DNA itself. This sample is represented by fewer than 150,000 clones; more than 80% of them were singletons. The top ten hold approximately 4% of the sample.

From the germline V gene, CDR1 is KGHDR and CDR2 is SFDVKD. Spanning cysteine to phenylalanine, the CDR3 consists of 13 amino acids. Only CDR3 DNA is held: 39 bases, read in frame from base 1. V was cut back by 4 bases and J by 5 bases, leaving a gap of 8 bases between them. Recombination joined TRBV24-1 with TRBJ1-5; TRBD1 might be the D gene, on 6 matching bases. The material was peripheral blood, obtained on day 0 of AZD1222 vaccination. The TCR was taken from an adult in good health. The DNA sequence is as follows: TGTGCCACCAGTGAAGAGGGGGATCAGCCCCAGCATTTT. Its protein reads: CATSEEGDQPQHF.